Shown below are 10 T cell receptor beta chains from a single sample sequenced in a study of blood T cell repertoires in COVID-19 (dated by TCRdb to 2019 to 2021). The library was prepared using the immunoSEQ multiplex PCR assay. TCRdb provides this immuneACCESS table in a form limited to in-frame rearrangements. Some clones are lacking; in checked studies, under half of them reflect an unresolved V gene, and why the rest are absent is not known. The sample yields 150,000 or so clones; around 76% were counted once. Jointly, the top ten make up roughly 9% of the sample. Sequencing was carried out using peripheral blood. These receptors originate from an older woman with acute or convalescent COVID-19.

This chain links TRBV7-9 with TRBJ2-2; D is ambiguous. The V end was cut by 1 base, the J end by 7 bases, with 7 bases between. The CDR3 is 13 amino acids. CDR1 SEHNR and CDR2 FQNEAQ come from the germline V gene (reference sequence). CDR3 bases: TGTGCCAGCAGCTTAGGAGCTGGCGGGGAGCTGTTTTTT. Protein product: CASSLGAGGELFF.

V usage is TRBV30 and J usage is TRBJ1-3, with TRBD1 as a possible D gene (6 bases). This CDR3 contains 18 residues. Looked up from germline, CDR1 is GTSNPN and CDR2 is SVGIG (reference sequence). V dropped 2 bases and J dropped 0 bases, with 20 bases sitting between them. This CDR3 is CAWSNINSGVTSGNTIYF. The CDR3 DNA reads TGTGCCTGGAGTAACATTAACTCAGGGGTTACCTCTGGAAACACCATATATTTT.

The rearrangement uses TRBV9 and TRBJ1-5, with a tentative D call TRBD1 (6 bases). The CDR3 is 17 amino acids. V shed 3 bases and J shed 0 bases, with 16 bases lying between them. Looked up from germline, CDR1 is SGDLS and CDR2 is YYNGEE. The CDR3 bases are TGTGCCAGCAGCGGACAGGATTTCACCTATAGCAATCAGCCCCAGCATTTT. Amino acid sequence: CASSGQDFTYSNQPQHF.

The DNA of the CDR3 is TGTGCCAGCAGCCAAGAAGGTTCAGGGTCCAGCTCTGGAAACACCATATATTTT. Protein: CASSQEGSGSSSGNTIYF. The chain is built from TRBV4-2 and TRBJ1-3; TRBD1 is a possible D gene (5 bases). V lost 0 bases and J lost 0, with 15 bases in between. The CDR3 covers 18 residues. Per the germline V gene, CDR1 is LGHNA and CDR2 is YNFKEQ.

CDR3 in DNA: TGTGCCAGTAGTATCCGGACAGGGGGAGACTATGGCTACACCTTC. Its translation: CASSIRTGGDYGYTF. V gene TRBV19 combines with J gene TRBJ1-2; 10 nucleotides align to TRBD1. From germline, CDR1 is LNHDA and CDR2 SQIVND (reference sequence). The CDR3 runs 15 residues. Trimming removed 3 bases from V and 3 bases from J; junction bases left unmatched: 4.

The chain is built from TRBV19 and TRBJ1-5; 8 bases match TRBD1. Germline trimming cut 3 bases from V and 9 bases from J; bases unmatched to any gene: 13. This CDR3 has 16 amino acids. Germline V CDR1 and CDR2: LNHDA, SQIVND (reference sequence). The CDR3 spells CASSILAGQAFRPQHF. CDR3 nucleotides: TGTGCCAGTAGTATCCTGGCGGGACAGGCTTTCCGGCCCCAGCATTTT.

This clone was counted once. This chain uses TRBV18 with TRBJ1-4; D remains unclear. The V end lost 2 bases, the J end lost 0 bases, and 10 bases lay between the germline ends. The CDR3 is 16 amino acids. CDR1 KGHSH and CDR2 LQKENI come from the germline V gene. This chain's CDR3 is CASSPDWQATNEKLFF. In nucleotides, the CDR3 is TGTGCCAGCTCACCAGATTGGCAGGCAACTAATGAAAAACTGTTTTTT.

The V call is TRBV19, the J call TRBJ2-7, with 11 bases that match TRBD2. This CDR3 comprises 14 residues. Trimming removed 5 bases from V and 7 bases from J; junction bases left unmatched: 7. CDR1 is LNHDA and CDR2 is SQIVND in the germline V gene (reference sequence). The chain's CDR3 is CASSSLAGVWEQYF. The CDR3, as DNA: TGTGCCAGTAGTTCACTAGCGGGAGTATGGGAGCAGTACTTC.

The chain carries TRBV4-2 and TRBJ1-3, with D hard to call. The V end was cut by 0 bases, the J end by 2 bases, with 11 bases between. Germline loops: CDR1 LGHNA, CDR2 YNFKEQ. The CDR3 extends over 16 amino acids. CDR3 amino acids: CASSQDSATTGNTIYF. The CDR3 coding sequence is TGTGCCAGCAGCCAAGATAGCGCTACAACTGGAAACACCATATATTTT.

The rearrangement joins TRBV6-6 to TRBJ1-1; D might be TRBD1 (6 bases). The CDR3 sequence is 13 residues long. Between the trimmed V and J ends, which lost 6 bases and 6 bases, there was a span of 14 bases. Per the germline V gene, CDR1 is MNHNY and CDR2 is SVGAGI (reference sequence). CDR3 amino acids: CASRSTGSPEAFF. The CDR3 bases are TGTGCCAGCAGAAGTACAGGGTCCCCTGAAGCTTTCTTT.